This T cell receptor beta chain appears in the sequencing data of a study of blood T cell repertoires in COVID-19. Study background: The United States, Italy and Spain provided the acute and convalescent COVID-19 samples.

In the original analysis: Nucleated cell counts were estimated from reference gene primer amplification. Clones were sequenced by immunoSEQ multiplex PCR, and TCRdb holds only the in-frame ones, with some missing. The V and J calls and clone size are taken from that table; D and trimming were inferred from the DNA. The data hold around 70,000 clones, with about nine tenths observed a single time. This CDR3 is built from 13 residues. V was pared by 3 bases and J by 4 bases, with 7 bases between. The V gene's germline CDR1 is MNHEY and CDR2 SVGEGT. Sequenced material: peripheral blood. The receptor was derived from a young woman with acute or convalescent COVID-19. The chain uses TRBV6-2 or TRBV6-3 and TRBJ1-5; D gene uncertain. CDR3: CASSYAQNQPQHF. CDR3 coding DNA: TGTGCCAGCAGTTATGCTCAGAATCAGCCCCAGCATTTT.